What follows is one T cell receptor beta chain and its context. The sample comes from a study of blood T cell repertoires in COVID-19. Trimming left V 0 bases short and J 6 bases short, with 13 bases between. From germline, CDR1 is SGDLS and CDR2 YYNGEE. The CDR3 extends over 15 amino acids. Data came from immunoSEQ multiplex PCR; TCRdb stores just in-frame clones and leaves some out. The table lists about 400,000 clones, roughly 87% of them singletons. The clonotype comes from a middle-aged woman with acute COVID-19. The rearrangement uses TRBV9 and TRBJ1-5; D might be TRBD1 (6 bases). Sequencing was carried out using PBMCs or T cells enriched from blood (not recorded which). The CDR3 coding sequence is TGTGCCAGCAGCGTAGGAGGGACAACGGGTCAGCCCCAGCATTTT. Its translation is CASSVGGTTGQPQHF.